Following are 5 T cell receptor beta chains from one sample sequenced in a study of post-analysis software for immune sequencing data. The study's findings and limits: A few TRBV segments occurring more often in patients than controls included TRBV5-6, TRBV5-1 and TRBV20-1.

The antigens these receptors bind are not known. Incorporated into the TCR beta cDNA libraries were unique molecular identifiers, which served to reduce PCR and sequencing biases. MiXCR, run by TCRdb on the PCR reads, gives a single entry per CDR3 protein. The sample records about 430,000 distinct CDR3 sequences, roughly 38% being singletons. The sample consisted of blood. The receptors derive from a girl aged 2 to 9 with multiple sclerosis.

This clonotype was picked up a small number of times. This chain connects TRBV7-2 to TRBJ2-5, with D perhaps matching TRBD2 (6 bases). The J call is uncertain, as TRBJ2-7 better fits the DNA end. This CDR3 spans 16 amino acids. CDR1 and CDR2 from the germline V gene are SGHTA and FQGNSA. For the CDR3, the DNA is TGTGCCAGCAGCCTCCGATCACTCCCGGAGGGTTACGAGCAGTACTTC. The encoded protein is CASSLRSLPEGYEQYF.

The chain uses TRBV5-1 and TRBJ2-7; 12 bases are a match to TRBD2. After removal of 1 base from V and 0 bases from J, the junction contained 5 bases not matched to a gene. The CDR3 spans 17 residues. In germline, CDR1 is SGHRS, CDR2 YFSETQ. CDR3 nucleotides: TGCGCCAGCAGCTTGTTGGGACTAGCGGGTTCCTCCTACGAGCAGTACTTC. Its translation is CASSLLGLAGSSYEQYF.

As concerns this clonotype: Relative to the germline gene, one junction end is altered; a read error may explain this. J is TRBJ2-5 and V is TRBV29-1; TRBD1 or TRBD2 may be the D gene (5 bases each). Germline V gives CDR1 SQVTM, CDR2 ANQGSEA. The CDR3 spans 16 residues. The CDR3 bases are TGCAGCGTTACCGGACGGGGCATGCCACTTCAAGGGACCCAGTACTTC. Its protein product is CSVTGRGMPLQGTQYF.

J is TRBJ1-2 and V is TRBV28; 7 positions agree with TRBD1. This CDR3 contains 17 residues. Germline V CDR1 and CDR2: MDHEN, SYDVKM. Trimming took 0 bases from V and 0 from J; bases not matched to a gene: 7. CDR3 sequence (DNA): TGTGCCAGCAGTTTATGGACAGGGAGGGGGGCTAACTATGGCTACACCTTC. Translation gives CASSLWTGRGANYGYTF.

J is TRBJ1-1 and V is TRBV5-1; D is uncertain. Germline V gene lookup returns CDR1 SGHRS and CDR2 YFSETQ. V lost 5 bases to trimming and J lost 1 base, with 12 bases between them. This CDR3 contains 14 residues. In DNA form, the CDR3 reads TGCGCCAGCAGGTCGGGGTCAGGGAACACTGAAGCTTTCTTT. This codes for CASRSGSGNTEAFF.